The rows below give T cell receptor beta chains drawn from one sample of a study. TCRdb redid the calling of the RT-PCR reads with MiXCR, one entry per CDR3 protein. The table has hundreds of thousands of distinct CDR3 sequences, over 12% seen once. Input material: memory CD4+ T cells from blood. The receptors were gathered from a female donor in good health, serving as a healthy control. CDR3s include the opening cysteine and the closing phenylalanine or tryptophan. The D gene is left open where the match is weak. Not all rows give a size; the values are once, few, many and, for expanded clones, a class.

j_call d_call clone_size v_call cdr3_length cdr3_nt cdr3_aa
TRBJ1-2 . . TRBV7-2 14 TGTGCCAGCAGCTTACAGCGGGGCAACTATGGCTACACCTTC CASSLQRGNYGYTF
TRBJ2-1 . few TRBV5-8 14 TGTGCCAGCAGTCGAACCCACGGGGGAAATGAGCAGTTCTTC CASSRTHGGNEQFF
TRBJ1-5 . . TRBV19 14 TGTGCCAGTAGTCAAAACACTGGGAGTCAGCCCCAGCATTTT CASSQNTGSQPQHF
TRBJ2-1 TRBD2 . TRBV6-2/TRBV6-3 15 TGTGCCAGCAGTTACACTAGCGGGGGAATTGGTGAGCAGTTCTTC CASSYTSGGIGEQFF
TRBJ2-5 TRBD2 many TRBV9 16 TGTGCCAGCAGCGTAGCTACTAGCGGGGGACAAGAGACCCAGTACTTC CASSVATSGGQETQYF
TRBJ2-5 . . TRBV6-5 11 TGTGCCAGCAGTTATGTGCCAAACAGGTACTTC CASSYVPNRYF
TRBJ2-3 . . TRBV7-2 15 TGTGCCAGCAGCAAAGGCCAGGTTAGGGCAGATACGCAGTATTTT CASSKGQVRADTQYF
TRBJ2-5 TRBD2 many TRBV20-1 15 TGCAGTGCTAGAGATCTCGCTAGCGGCCAAGAGACCCAGTACTTC CSARDLASGQETQYF
TRBJ2-3 . . TRBV6-5 15 TGTGCCAGCAGTGCCAAGACTCCTACCACGGATACGCAGTATTTT CASSAKTPTTDTQYF
TRBJ2-1 . many TRBV28 16 TGTGCCAGCAGTTTATACCGACAGGGCGGGGGAAATGAGCAGTTCTTC CASSLYRQGGGNEQFF
TRBJ1-6 TRBD1 . TRBV6-6 14 TGTGCCAGCAGTTACGGACAGGAGGCTTCACCCCTCCACTTT CASSYGQEASPLHF
TRBJ1-1 TRBD1 . TRBV20-1 17 TGCAGTGCTAGAGAGAGGGACAGGGGGCATCTGAACACTGAAGCTTTCTTT CSARERDRGHLNTEAFF
TRBJ1-3 . many TRBV6-6 14 TGTGCCAGCAGACTACAGGACTCCGCGGGCACCATATATTTT CASRLQDSAGTIYF
TRBJ2-3 . . TRBV29-1 13 TGCAGCGTCGAGGGGGGTAGCACAGATACGCAGTATTTT CSVEGGSTDTQYF
TRBJ1-1 . . TRBV6-2/TRBV6-3 15 TGTGCCAGCAGTGAGACGGCCCCGGGGAACACTGAAGCTTTCTTT CASSETAPGNTEAFF
TRBJ2-7 . few TRBV7-6 13 TGTGCCAGCAGGCCTAGACAGGGAGGCGAGCAGTACTTC CASRPRQGGEQYF
TRBJ2-5 . few TRBV7-9 18 TGTGCCAGCAGCCCTTGGTTCCGGGACACGGGGGTAACAGAGACCCAGTACTTC CASSPWFRDTGVTETQYF
TRBJ2-3 . . TRBV5-8 17 TGTGCCAGCAGCTTAGCCAGGAGCCAGAGACTCACAGATACGCAGTATTTT CASSLARSQRLTDTQYF
TRBJ2-3 . few TRBV9 15 TGTGCCAGCAGCGGGGCCCGGGACAACACAGATACGCAGTATTTT CASSGARDNTDTQYF
TRBJ2-1 TRBD2 many TRBV6-5 15 TGTGCCAGCAGTTACGTCGGCCGGGGGGACAATGAGCAGTTCTTC CASSYVGRGDNEQFF
TRBJ2-3 TRBD2 . TRBV2 16 TGTGCCAGCAGTGAAAGACTAGCGGGGGCCGCAGATACGCAGTATTTT CASSERLAGAADTQYF
TRBJ2-5 TRBD2 few TRBV4-1 16 TGCGCCAGCAGCCAAGGGTCTCTAGCGGGAAAGGAGACCCAGTACTTC CASSQGSLAGKETQYF
TRBJ2-1 TRBD1 . TRBV24-1 16 TGTGCCACCAGTGAACCTGGGACAGGGAGTAACAATGAGCAGTTCTTC CATSEPGTGSNNEQFF
TRBJ1-2 TRBD1 few TRBV27 16 TGTGCCAGCAGTCCACCAACCCTTAGACAGGGCGATGGCTACACCTTC CASSPPTLRQGDGYTF
TRBJ1-5 . few TRBV3-1 16 TGTGCCAGCAGCCAAGGTTCCATGGCGGCCAATCAGCCCCAGCATTTT CASSQGSMAANQPQHF
TRBJ1-2 TRBD1 . TRBV3-1 14 TGTGCCAGCAGCCTCGGACAGGGGCGGAATGGCTACACCTTC CASSLGQGRNGYTF
TRBJ1-4 . few TRBV11-2 14 TGTGCCAGCAGCCGCACCGGGACGGGGGAAAAACTGTTTTTT CASSRTGTGEKLFF
TRBJ2-1 . few TRBV7-2 15 TGTGCCAGCAGCTTTGCGGGGGCCTCCTACAATGAGCAGTTCTTC CASSFAGASYNEQFF
TRBJ2-1 TRBD2 . TRBV4-2 13 TGTGCCAGCAGCTCGGGACTAGCGGGAGGGGAGTTCTTC CASSSGLAGGEFF
TRBJ2-5 TRBD2 . TRBV9 15 TGTGCCAGCAGCCCGAAGGGAGGGCCTTCAGAGACCCAGTACTTC CASSPKGGPSETQYF
TRBJ1-2 . many TRBV6-5 14 TGTGCCAGCTTCGGGACGGGGGTTAGCTATGGCTACACCTTC CASFGTGVSYGYTF
TRBJ2-3 . few TRBV12-2 15 TGTGCAAGTCGCTCTGACAGGAGCAACACAGATACGCAGTATTTT CASRSDRSNTDTQYF
TRBJ2-1 TRBD1 . TRBV20-1 14 TGCAGTGCCGAACTCAGGGGGCCCTACAATGAGCAGTTCTTC CSAELRGPYNEQFF
TRBJ2-3 . many TRBV24-1 15 TGTGCCACCAGTGATCCCGGGGGTTCGACAGATACGCAGTATTTT CATSDPGGSTDTQYF
TRBJ2-5 TRBD1 . TRBV5-1 16 TGCGCCAGCAGCTTGATGGGGCGGGACAGGGATGAGACCCAGTACTTC CASSLMGRDRDETQYF
TRBJ2-1 TRBD2 many TRBV4-2 17 TGTGCCAGCAGCCAAGTATCGGCGGGAGGGTCCTACAATGAGCAGTTCTTC CASSQVSAGGSYNEQFF
TRBJ1-5 . . TRBV7-2 16 TGTGCCAGCAGCACGGACAGTTTTCGAAGCAATCAGCCCCAGCATTTT CASSTDSFRSNQPQHF
TRBJ2-7 . few TRBV28 15 TGTGCCAGCAGTCACAGGGCGGGGAGTTTCTACGAGCAGTACTTC CASSHRAGSFYEQYF
TRBJ2-1 . many TRBV29-1 12 TGCAGCGTTGGCGGGACCCACAATGAGCAGTTCTTC CSVGGTHNEQFF
TRBJ2-1 . many TRBV7-2 14 TGTGCCAGCAGCCTATCTCGACCCGCGGGTGAGCAGTTCTTC CASSLSRPAGEQFF
TRBJ1-6 TRBD1 . TRBV29-1 15 TGCAGCGCCCCTAGGACAGGGACATCGAATTCACCCCTCCACTTT CSAPRTGTSNSPLHF
TRBJ1-5 . few TRBV24-1 16 TGTGCCACCAGTGATTCACGCAGGGGCGGCAATCAGCCCCAGCATTTT CATSDSRRGGNQPQHF
TRBJ2-6 TRBD1 few TRBV9 17 TGTGCCAGCAGCGTAGGGAGAGGGGGCGGTGGGGCCAACGTCCTGACTTTC CASSVGRGGGGANVLTF
TRBJ1-1 . few TRBV11-1 14 TGTGCCAGCAGCCCACACCCAAGGGCAGCTGAAGCTTTCTTT CASSPHPRAAEAFF
TRBJ1-2 . few TRBV6-5 14 TGTGCCAGCAGAAAATGGGACACGGACTATGGCTACACCTTC CASRKWDTDYGYTF
TRBJ1-2 . . TRBV28 16 TGTGCCAGCAGTTTATCCCCGGGCCGAACCTCCTATGGCTACACCTTC CASSLSPGRTSYGYTF
TRBJ2-5 TRBD2 many TRBV7-3 16 TGTGCCAGCAGCTTAGGAATAGCGGGGGGTCAAGAGACCCAGTACTTC CASSLGIAGGQETQYF
TRBJ2-2 . . TRBV27 14 TGTGCCAGCAGGGACACTAGATACACCGGGGAGCTGTTTTTT CASRDTRYTGELFF
TRBJ2-2 TRBD1 many TRBV6-4 14 TGTGCCTCCTCGGAGGGGACAGGGGTCGGGGAGCTGTTTTTT CASSEGTGVGELFF
TRBJ1-2 TRBD1 . TRBV24-1 15 TGTGCCACCAGTGATCGGACAGGGGATAGCTATGGCTACACCTTC CATSDRTGDSYGYTF
TRBJ1-3 TRBD1 . TRBV15 15 TGTGCCACCCGGAATCAGGGGGCTTCTGGAAACACCATATATTTT CATRNQGASGNTIYF
TRBJ1-1 TRBD1 many TRBV27 15 TGTGCCGCTTCCGGGACAGGGGGCGTTAACACTGAAGCTTTCTTT CAASGTGGVNTEAFF
TRBJ2-6 . . TRBV28 19 TGTGCCAGCAGACCATGGCAGGGGCCTAACCTCTCTGGGGCCAACGTCCTGACTTTC CASRPWQGPNLSGANVLTF
TRBJ2-7 TRBD2 . TRBV20-1 14 TGCAGTGCTTCCACTAGCGGGAGGGCCCCCGAGCAGTACTTC CSASTSGRAPEQYF
TRBJ1-5 . few TRBV20-1 14 TGCAGTGCCCTTCATCTAGGTGGAAATCAGCCCCAGCATTTT CSALHLGGNQPQHF